This T cell receptor (beta chain) is drawn from a study of T-cell memory formation after mild COVID-19. Turning to the study itself: Largely, the TCR clusters proved donor specific.

The CDR3 is 14 amino acids. CDR1 and CDR2 (germline): KGHDR, SFDVKD. Trimming removed 9 bases from V and 3 bases from J, with 14 bases in between. TCRdb recomputed calls from the 5' RACE reads with MiXCR, one row per CDR3 protein. This sample yields hundreds of thousands of distinct CDR3 sequences, of which about 23% are seen a single time; about 12% belongs to the top ten. On this clonotype: Its antigen remains unknown.

Points from the study as a whole: Clones shrinking from day 15 to 85 showed even CD4/CD8 mixes; later expanders tilted CD4+. The appearance of some responding clones in pre-infection memory suggested that cross-reactive memory joined.

The sequence was collected from an adult woman who had mild COVID-19 (a few samples of this study predate the infection). Cell type and time point are not known. The sample comprised PBMCs or a T cell subset sorted from them (not recorded which). This chain links TRBV24-1 with TRBJ2-1, with D possibly TRBD2 on 6 matching bases. CDR3 nucleotides: TGTGCCACCGATGCCGGGACTGGCTACAATGAGCAGTTCTTC. This codes for CATDAGTGYNEQFF.